One sample yielded the 19 T cell receptor beta chains listed below, sequenced in a study of T cells in localized non-small cell lung cancer. The data were produced by immunoSEQ multiplex PCR, yet TCRdb's version contains in-frame clones alone and is incomplete. The table includes 90,000 to 100,000 clones, under 95% detected once. This sample comprised PBMCs, obtained before any cancer treatment. The receptors stem from a woman between 40 and 69 years old with stage II squamous cell lung carcinoma.

This clone was recorded only once. The chain carries TRBV5-1 and TRBJ1-1; 7 positions agree with TRBD1. Germline V gives CDR1 SGHRS, CDR2 YFSETQ. Trimming at V came to 4 bases and at J to 5 bases, leaving 8 bases not matched to a gene. CDR3 size: 14 residues. CDR3 protein: CASSPGGQRTEAFF. In DNA, the CDR3 is TGCGCCAGCAGCCCCGGGGGACAGAGAACTGAAGCTTTCTTT.

V usage is TRBV4-1 and J usage is TRBJ2-7; TRBD2 might be the D (6 bases). Germline V gene sequence: CDR1 MGHRA, CDR2 YSYEKL. The CDR3 length is 17 residues. Trimming pared 1 base from V and 1 base from J, leaving 17 bases between. CDR3 sequence: CASSQGRGPARSYEQYF. CDR3 nucleotide sequence: TGCGCCAGCAGCCAAGGGAGGGGCCCAGCGCGATCCTACGAGCAGTACTTC.

The chain employs TRBV19 and TRBJ1-1; no firm D call. CDR3 length equals 13 residues. V was clipped by 5 bases and J by 6 bases, with 13 bases between them. Germline CDR1 and CDR2: LNHDA and SQIVND (reference sequence). The CDR3 reads CASSWAPGAEAFF. CDR3 nucleotides: TGTGCCAGTAGTTGGGCTCCGGGCGCTGAAGCTTTCTTT.

V gene TRBV6-1 combines with J gene TRBJ1-6, with 8 nucleotides matching TRBD1. The CDR3 loop spans 15 amino acids. Germline CDR1 MNHNS, CDR2 SASEGT. With 1 base clipped from V and 10 bases from J, the junction kept 6 bases outside the gene matches. CDR3 sequence reads: CASSEVVRGLSPLHF. CDR3 nucleotides: TGTGCCAGCAGTGAAGTAGTCAGGGGGCTCTCACCCCTCCACTTT.

V gene TRBV28 combines with J gene TRBJ2-5, with 9 positions matching TRBD2. Germline V gene lookup returns CDR1 MDHEN and CDR2 SYDVKM. V gave up 5 bases and J gave up 4 bases; unmatched junction bases: 11. The CDR3 has 16 amino acids. CDR3 loop: CASSLPLAGLGETQYF. The CDR3 nucleotides are TGTGCCAGCAGTCTCCCGCTAGCGGGACTTGGAGAGACCCAGTACTTC.

This chain uses TRBV5-4 with TRBJ2-4, with 9 bases matching TRBD2. The germline gives CDR1 SGHNT, CDR2 YYREEE (reference sequence). The J segment lost 4 bases and the V segment lost 0 bases, leaving 8 bases of the junction unmatched. This CDR3 has 17 amino acids. The CDR3, as DNA: TGTGCCAGCAGCTTGGTACTCGTGCGGGGGGGTAAAAACATTCAGTACTTC. Translating it yields CASSLVLVRGGKNIQYF.

The chain joins TRBV20-1 to TRBJ1-1; D not certain. Germline CDR1 reads DFQATT; CDR2 reads SNEGSKA (reference sequence). The CDR3 spans 11 residues. V shed 3 bases and J shed 9 bases, with 11 bases lying between them. The CDR3 protein is CSASQSAKAFF. The CDR3 DNA sequence: TGCAGTGCTAGTCAGTCAGCTAAAGCTTTCTTT.

This sequence joins TRBV15 and TRBJ2-3, with 12 bases matching TRBD2. With V trimmed by 2 bases and J by 4 bases, 7 bases remained unmatched. Looked up from germline, CDR1 is LNHNV and CDR2 is YYDKDF (reference sequence). This CDR3 region has 17 residues. Here the CDR3 DNA reads TGTGCCACCAGCAGAAAGACTAGCGGGAGATTTGCAGATACGCAGTATTTT. Protein: CATSRKTSGRFADTQYF.

The chain has TRBV28 and TRBJ2-7; 7 positions agree with TRBD1. This CDR3 spans 15 amino acids. The junction had 11 bases not matched to a gene; V was cut back by 7 bases and J by 2 bases. Germline V lookup: CDR1 MDHEN, CDR2 SYDVKM. The CDR3 sequence: CASNPGGQLAYEQYF. The CDR3 coding sequence is TGTGCCAGCAACCCTGGGGGACAGCTAGCCTACGAGCAGTACTTC.

The chain carries TRBV6-5 and TRBJ1-2; D is unresolved. V was shortened by 7 bases and J by 7 bases, with 13 bases between the two germline ends. Germline V CDR1 and CDR2: MNHEY, SVGAGI. CDR3 length: 12 residues. The CDR3 nucleotides read TGTGCCAGCAAAAGGGATCCTGTTGGCTACACCTTC. Translating it yields CASKRDPVGYTF.

V and J are TRBV19 and TRBJ1-1; 8 bases align to TRBD1. Germline assignment: CDR1 LNHDA and CDR2 SQIVND (reference sequence). This CDR3 has 15 amino acids. With 2 bases clipped from V and 6 bases from J, the junction kept 8 bases outside the gene matches. Written as DNA, the CDR3 is TGTGCCAGTAGTATACAATCACAGGGGGGATCTGAAGCTTTCTTT. This sequence encodes CASSIQSQGGSEAFF.

The chain recombines TRBV18 with TRBJ2-3; D is ambiguous. CDR1 is KGHSH, CDR2 LQKENI, per germline. V lost 0 bases and J 4 bases, leaving 11 bases between the germline ends. CDR3 length: 15 residues. This CDR3 reads CASSPPNEVPDTQYF. CDR3 sequence (DNA): TGTGCCAGCTCACCACCGAACGAAGTCCCAGATACGCAGTATTTT. Full variable domain (missing parts from reference TRBV18 and TRBJ2-3): NAGVMQNPRHLVRRRGQEARLRCSPMKGHSHVYWYRQLPEEGLKFMVYLQKENIIDESGMPKERFSAEFPKEGPSILRIQQVVRGDSAAYFCASSPPNEVPDTQYFGPGTRLTVL.

The chain couples TRBV12-5 to TRBJ2-7; the D gene is possibly TRBD1 (5 bases). CDR3 size: 14 residues. Germline CDR1 is LGHNT and CDR2 is FRNRAP. Trimming removed 1 base from V and 0 bases from J, with 7 bases in between. The CDR3 DNA reads as TGTGCTAGTGGTTTGGAGGACACCTCCTACGAGCAGTACTTC. The encoded protein is CASGLEDTSYEQYF.

The chain combines TRBV7-8 with TRBJ1-5, with D unclear. Germline CDR1 SGHVS, CDR2 FQNEAQ. The V and J ends lost 5 bases and 3 bases respectively, with 20 bases between them. CDR3 size: 17 residues. The chain's CDR3 is CASSPREVRSYNQPQHF. The CDR3 DNA reads TGTGCCAGCAGCCCCCGGGAAGTTCGAAGTTACAATCAGCCCCAGCATTTT.

CDR3: CASSLVGGSYEQYF. Here the CDR3 DNA reads TGTGCCAGCAGCTTAGTTGGCGGTTCCTACGAGCAGTACTTC. The rearrangement joins TRBV7-8 to TRBJ2-7; D remains ambiguous. Germline V gene data show CDR1 as SGHVS and CDR2 as FQNEAQ. Trimming pared 1 base from V and 1 base from J, leaving 8 bases between. This CDR3 comprises 14 residues.

The chain links TRBV5-1 to TRBJ2-1; TRBD2 agrees at 12 bases. Losses at the gene ends were 1 base for V and 10 bases for J; bases not matched to a gene: 6. Germline CDR1 SGHRS, CDR2 YFSETQ. This CDR3 comprises 15 residues. The CDR3 sequence is CASSLRSSGGGEQFF. The DNA for the CDR3 is TGCGCCAGCAGCTTGCGGTCTAGCGGGGGGGGCGAGCAGTTCTTC.

This clone was seen a handful of times. The genes are TRBV2 and TRBJ2-1; D gene ambiguous. Germline loops: CDR1 SNHLY, CDR2 FYNNEI. V was shortened by 6 bases and J by 4 bases, with 7 bases between the two germline ends. The CDR3 extends over 12 amino acids. The CDR3 spells CASRGLYNEQFF. DNA of the CDR3: TGTGCCAGCAGGGGTCTATACAATGAGCAGTTCTTC.

The V and J genes are TRBV28 and TRBJ1-5; a weak D match, TRBD1 (6 bases). The CDR3 loop spans 15 amino acids. V was trimmed by 6 bases and J by 4 bases, leaving 16 bases between them. Germline CDR1 is MDHEN and CDR2 is SYDVKM. CDR3 coding DNA: TGTGCCAGCAGCTACACAGGGCACGGGAATCAGCCCCAGCATTTT. Translated, it gives CASSYTGHGNQPQHF. The full variable domain, its missing parts supplied by reference TRBV28 and TRBJ1-5, is DVKVTQSSRYLVKRTGEKVFLECVQDMDHENMFWYRQDPGLGLRLIYFSYDVKMKEKGDIPEGYSVSREKKERFSLILESASTNQTSMYLCASSYTGHGNQPQHFGDGTRLSIL.

V usage is TRBV6-1 and J usage is TRBJ1-5, with 7 bases fitting TRBD1. The CDR3 runs 14 residues. The V gene's germline CDR1 is MNHNS and CDR2 SASEGT. Losses at the gene ends were 1 base for V and 5 bases for J; bases not matched to a gene: 2. CDR3 coding DNA: TGTGCCAGCAGTGAAGGGGACAGTGATCAGCCCCAGCATTTT. Its protein is CASSEGDSDQPQHF.